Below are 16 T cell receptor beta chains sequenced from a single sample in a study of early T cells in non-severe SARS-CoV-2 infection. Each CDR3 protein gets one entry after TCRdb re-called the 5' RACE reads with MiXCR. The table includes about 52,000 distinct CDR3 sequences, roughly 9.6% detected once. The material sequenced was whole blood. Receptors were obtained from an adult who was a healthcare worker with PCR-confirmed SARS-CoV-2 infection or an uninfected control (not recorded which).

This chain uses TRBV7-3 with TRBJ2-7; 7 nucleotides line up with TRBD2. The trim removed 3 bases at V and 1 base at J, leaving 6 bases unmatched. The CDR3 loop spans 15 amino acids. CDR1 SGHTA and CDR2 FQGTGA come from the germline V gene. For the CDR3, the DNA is TGTGCCAGCAGCTTGGAGGCGGGGGAATCCTACGAGCAGTACTTC. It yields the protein CASSLEAGESYEQYF. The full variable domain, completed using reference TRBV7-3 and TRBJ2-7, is GAGVSQTPSNKVTEKGKYVELRCDPISGHTALYWYRQSLGQGPEFLIYFQGTGAADDSGLPNDRFFAVRPEGSVSTLKIQRTERGDSAVYLCASSLEAGESYEQYFGPGTRLTVT.

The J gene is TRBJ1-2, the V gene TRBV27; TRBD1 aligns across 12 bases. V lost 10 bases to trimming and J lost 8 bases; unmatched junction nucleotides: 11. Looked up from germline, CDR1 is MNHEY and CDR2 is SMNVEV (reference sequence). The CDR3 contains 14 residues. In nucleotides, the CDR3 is TGTGCCACAGCTCCGGGACAGGGGGCATACGGCTACACCTTC. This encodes CATAPGQGAYGYTF.

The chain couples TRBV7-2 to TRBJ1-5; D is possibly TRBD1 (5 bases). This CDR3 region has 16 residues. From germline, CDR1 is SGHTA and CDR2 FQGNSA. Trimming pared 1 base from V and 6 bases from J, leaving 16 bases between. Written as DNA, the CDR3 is TGTGCCAGCAGCTTAGTGGCCACAGGATCCCGTCAGCCCCAGCATTTT. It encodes CASSLVATGSRQPQHF.

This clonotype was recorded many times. The CDR3 region has the DNA TGTGCCAGCAGCTTCCAGACAGGGGCAGATACGCAGTATTTT. It specifies CASSFQTGADTQYF. The rearrangement links TRBV11-2 to TRBJ2-3; 8 bases line up with TRBD1. The CDR3 has 14 amino acids. The ends lost 3 bases at V and 4 bases at J; junction bases unmatched: 3. CDR1 and CDR2 from the germline V gene are SGHAT and FQNNGV. The variable domain in full, with the rest retrieved from reference TRBV11-2 and TRBJ2-3, is EAGVAQSPRYKIIEKRQSVAFWCNPISGHATLYWYQQILGQGPKLLIQFQNNGVVDDSQLPKDRFSAERLKGVDSTLKIQPAKLEDSAVYLCASSFQTGADTQYFGPGTRLTVL.

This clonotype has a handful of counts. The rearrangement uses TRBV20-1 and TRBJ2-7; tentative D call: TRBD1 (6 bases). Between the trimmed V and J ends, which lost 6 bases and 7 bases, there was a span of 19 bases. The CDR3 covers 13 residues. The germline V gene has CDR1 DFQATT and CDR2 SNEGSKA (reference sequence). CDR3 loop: CSAQWYRVPEQYF. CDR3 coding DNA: TGCAGTGCCCAGTGGTACAGGGTCCCGGAGCAGTACTTC.

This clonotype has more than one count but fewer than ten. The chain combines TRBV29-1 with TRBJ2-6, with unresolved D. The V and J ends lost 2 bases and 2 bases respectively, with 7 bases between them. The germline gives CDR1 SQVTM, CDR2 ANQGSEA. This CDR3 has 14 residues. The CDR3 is CSVEFSAGANVLTF. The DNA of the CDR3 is TGCAGCGTTGAATTCAGTGCTGGGGCCAACGTCCTGACTTTC.

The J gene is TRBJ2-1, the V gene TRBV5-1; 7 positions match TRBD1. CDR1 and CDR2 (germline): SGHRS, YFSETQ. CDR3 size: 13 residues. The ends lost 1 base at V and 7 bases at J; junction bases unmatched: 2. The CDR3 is CASSLLTGNEQFF. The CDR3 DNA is TGCGCCAGCAGCTTGTTGACAGGGAATGAGCAGTTCTTC.

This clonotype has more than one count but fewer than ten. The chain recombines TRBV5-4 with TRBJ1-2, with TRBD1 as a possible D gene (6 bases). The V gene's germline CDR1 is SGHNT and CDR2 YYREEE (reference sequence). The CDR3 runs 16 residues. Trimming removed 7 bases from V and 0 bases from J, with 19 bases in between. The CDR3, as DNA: TGTGCCAGCTCCCAAATACAGGGTTCAACTAACTATGGCTACACCTTC. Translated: CASSQIQGSTNYGYTF.

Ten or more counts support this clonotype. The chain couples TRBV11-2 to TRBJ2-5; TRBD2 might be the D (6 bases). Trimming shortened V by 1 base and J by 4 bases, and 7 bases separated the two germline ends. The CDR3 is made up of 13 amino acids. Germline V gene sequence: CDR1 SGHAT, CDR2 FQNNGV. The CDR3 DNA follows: TGTGCCAGCAGCTTAGCGGGAGTAGAGACCCAGTACTTC. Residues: CASSLAGVETQYF.

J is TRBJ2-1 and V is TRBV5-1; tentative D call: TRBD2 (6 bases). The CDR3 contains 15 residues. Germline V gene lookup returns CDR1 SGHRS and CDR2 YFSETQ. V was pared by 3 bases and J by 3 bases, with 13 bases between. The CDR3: CASSSRDFLYNEQFF. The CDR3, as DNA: TGCGCCAGCAGCTCCCGGGACTTCCTCTACAATGAGCAGTTCTTC.

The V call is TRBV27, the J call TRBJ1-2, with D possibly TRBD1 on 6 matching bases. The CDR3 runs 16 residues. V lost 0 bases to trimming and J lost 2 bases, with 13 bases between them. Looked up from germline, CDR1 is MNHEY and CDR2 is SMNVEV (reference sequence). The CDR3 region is CASSLSGGAVNYGYTF. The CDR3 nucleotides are TGTGCCAGCAGTTTATCCGGGGGCGCCGTGAACTATGGCTACACCTTC.

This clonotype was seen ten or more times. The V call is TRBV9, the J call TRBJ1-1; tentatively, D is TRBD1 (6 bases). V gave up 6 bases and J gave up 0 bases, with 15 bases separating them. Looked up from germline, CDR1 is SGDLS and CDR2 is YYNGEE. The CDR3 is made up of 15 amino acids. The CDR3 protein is CASTPTGSMNTEAFF. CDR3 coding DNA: TGTGCCAGCACTCCGACAGGCTCCATGAACACTGAAGCTTTCTTT.

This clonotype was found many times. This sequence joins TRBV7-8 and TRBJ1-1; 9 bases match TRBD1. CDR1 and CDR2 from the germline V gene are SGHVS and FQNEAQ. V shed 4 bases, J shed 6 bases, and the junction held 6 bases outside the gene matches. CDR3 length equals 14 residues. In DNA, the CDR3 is TGTGCCAGCAGCTCAGACAGGGGGGTCCCTGAAGCTTTCTTT. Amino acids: CASSSDRGVPEAFF.

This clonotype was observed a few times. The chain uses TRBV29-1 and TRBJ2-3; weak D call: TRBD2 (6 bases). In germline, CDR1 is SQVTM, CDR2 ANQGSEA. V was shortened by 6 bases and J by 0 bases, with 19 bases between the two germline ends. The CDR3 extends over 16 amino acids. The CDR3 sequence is CSVRKGSGFSTDTQYF. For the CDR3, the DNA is TGCAGCGTCCGAAAAGGGAGCGGGTTTAGCACAGATACGCAGTATTTT.

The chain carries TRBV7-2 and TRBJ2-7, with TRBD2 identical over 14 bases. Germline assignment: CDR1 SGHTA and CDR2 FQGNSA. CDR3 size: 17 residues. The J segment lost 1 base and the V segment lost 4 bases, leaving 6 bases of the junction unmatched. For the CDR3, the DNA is TGTGCCAGCAGCTCCCGACTAGCGGGAGGGTGGTCCTACGAGCAGTACTTC. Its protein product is CASSSRLAGGWSYEQYF.

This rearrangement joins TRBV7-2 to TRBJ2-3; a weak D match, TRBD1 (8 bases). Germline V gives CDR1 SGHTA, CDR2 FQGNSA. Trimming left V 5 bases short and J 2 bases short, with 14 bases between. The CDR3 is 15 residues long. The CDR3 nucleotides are TGTGCCAGCAGCCTACAGGGGGGGACCACAGATACGCAGTATTTT. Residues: CASSLQGGTTDTQYF. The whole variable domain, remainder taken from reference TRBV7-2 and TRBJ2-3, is GAGVSQSPSNKVTEKGKDVELRCDPISGHTALYWYRQSLGQGLEFLIYFQGNSAPDKSGLPSDRFSAERTGGSVSTLTIQRTQQEDSAVYLCASSLQGGTTDTQYFGPGTRLTVL.